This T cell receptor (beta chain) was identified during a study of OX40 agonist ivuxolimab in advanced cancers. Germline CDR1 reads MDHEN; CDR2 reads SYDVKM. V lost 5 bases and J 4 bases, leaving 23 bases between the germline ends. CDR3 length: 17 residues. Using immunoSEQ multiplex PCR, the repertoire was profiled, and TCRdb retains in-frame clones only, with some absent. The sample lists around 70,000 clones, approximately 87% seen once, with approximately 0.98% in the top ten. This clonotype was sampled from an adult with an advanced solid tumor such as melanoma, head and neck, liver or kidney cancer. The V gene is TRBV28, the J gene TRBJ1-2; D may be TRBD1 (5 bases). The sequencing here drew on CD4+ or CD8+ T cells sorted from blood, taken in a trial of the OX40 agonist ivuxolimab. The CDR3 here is CASSPGGTGRNTYGYTF. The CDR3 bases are TGTGCCAGCAGTCCTGGGGGAACGGGGCGGAATACCTATGGCTACACCTTC.